The text below deals with one TCR beta chain. There are a few counts of this clonotype. Its recognized antigen is unknown. No base quality information exists; no much larger clone differs at one position. The treatment or condition label here, explained by the study, means: allogeneic hematopoietic cell transplantation with graft depleted of TCRalphabeta T cells and CD19 B cells. Transplant recipients were children who received TCRalphabeta/CD19-depleted allogeneic hematopoietic cell grafts. CDR1 and CDR2 were assigned from the germline V gene as LGHNA and YNFKEQ. Its CDR3 holds 17 amino acids, cysteine through phenylalanine. Only the CDR3 DNA is retained, 51 bases long and in frame from the first base. For this chain, trimming is 3 bases at the V end and 2 bases at the J end, and the number of junction bases without a gene match is 8. The sample comes from a study of T-cell reconstitution after alpha-beta-depleted transplantation in children listed by TCRdb under 2016. For the wider study: The study quantitatively tracked T-cell immune reconstitution after TCRalphabeta/CD19-depleted allogeneic hematopoietic cell transplantation in children using TCR repertoire profiling.

What the authors observed across the whole study: Apparently early alphabetaT-cell count recovery about two months after transplant reportedly relied on only several hundred rapidly expanded clones derived from non-depleted graft cells. The high TCRbeta diversity at day 60 in some patients was ascribed to recipient T cells and intrathymic progenitors that had survived conditioning. Hyperexpanded clone frequencies declined over subsequent months; after one year, T-cell counts and TCRbeta diversity were mostly attributed to newly produced T cells.

Library construction relied on PCR. Instrument used: Illumina HiSeq 2500. To normalize quantification of the TCRbeta repertoire, the TCR libraries were built with molecular barcoding that relied on unique molecular identifiers. TCRdb itself trimmed the public reads at Q25 with fastp, ran MiXCR and retained productive beta chains. Each record represents a unique CDR3 protein, reported with the most common genes and DNA among its rows. For this sample there are just over 950,000 distinct CDR3 sequences; about 29% appear just once. The ten biggest clones cover roughly 31% of the sample. This sample comprised PBMCs, mostly from graft donor cells, obtained 360 days after TCRalphabeta/CD19-depleted stem cell transplant. This sequence uses TRBV4-2 and TRBJ2-3, with 10 junctional bases fitting TRBD2. The source is a boy under two years old who had a stem cell transplant for SCID, so the T cells may come from the graft donor. The CDR3 corresponds to CASSQLLSGGLTDTQYF. At the DNA level, the sequence is TGTGCCAGCAGCCAGTTACTTAGCGGGGGGCTCACAGATACGCAGTATTTT.